A selection of T cell receptor beta chains follows, all from one sample in a study of T cell repertoires in cytomegalovirus infection. TCRdb re-called the reads with MiXCR, one entry per CDR3 protein. This sample has approximately 240,000 distinct CDR3 sequences, with 9% to 15% found just once. The sample taken for sequencing was PBMCs. These receptors all stem from a human donor in good health (CMV status not recorded). Some clones in this sample may be carry-over from other donors' samples. CDR3s include the opening cysteine and the closing phenylalanine or tryptophan. Each record gives: J gene, clone size, V gene, D gene, CDR3 DNA, CDR3 protein. A D gene is named only where the DNA matches it firmly. Clone sizes are given selectively: once, few, many, or a class where the clone is expanded.

>TRBJ2-6|few|TRBV5-1|NA
TGCGCCAGCAGCTTGCCCGCATCTGGGGCCAACGTCCTGACTTTC
CASSLPASGANVLTF
>TRBJ2-2|NA|TRBV6-1|TRBD2
TGTGCCAGCAACCCCGGGGGGGGTGAGGACACCGGGGAGCTGTTTTTT
CASNPGGGEDTGELFF
>TRBJ2-5|many|TRBV4-3|NA
TGCGCCAGCAGCCAAGGGGGGACGGCTCCAGAGACCCAGTACTTC
CASSQGGTAPETQYF
>TRBJ2-1|many|TRBV28|TRBD2
TGTGCCAGCAGTTCCACCTCACCGGGACTAGCGGGAGGATGGGGGGGGTTCTTC
CASSSTSPGLAGGWGGFF
>TRBJ1-5|many|TRBV28|NA
TGTGCCAGCAGCGGTTTACCGGGGGAGCCCCAGCATTTT
CASSGLPGEPQHF
>TRBJ2-7|many|TRBV20-1|TRBD1
TGCAGTGCTAGTAAACAGGGGGACGAAAGAAAGCAGTACTTC
CSASKQGDERKQYF
>TRBJ2-4|many|TRBV7-3|TRBD2
TGTGCCAGCAGCTTGGGGACTAGCGGGGACATTCAGTACTTC
CASSLGTSGDIQYF
>TRBJ1-4|many|TRBV7-9|NA
TGTGCCAGCAGCTTGACGTATAATGAAAAACTGTTTTTT
CASSLTYNEKLFF
>TRBJ2-7|NA|TRBV6-5|NA
TGTGCCAGCAGTAACCCGGGACGGTCGGGGCAGTACTTC
CASSNPGRSGQYF
>TRBJ2-1|NA|TRBV20-1|TRBD2
TGCAGTGCTAGGGGGGGGGTAAACTCCTACAATGAGCAGTTCTTC
CSARGGVNSYNEQFF
>TRBJ2-7|many|TRBV14|TRBD1
TGTGCCAGCAGCCAAGACAACAGGGGATCCTACGAGCAGTACTTC
CASSQDNRGSYEQYF
>TRBJ1-4|many|TRBV11-3|NA
TGTGCCAGCAGCTTAGGGACTCTTAATGAAAAACTGTTTTTT
CASSLGTLNEKLFF
>TRBJ2-5|many|TRBV7-7|TRBD1
TGTGCCAGCAGCATGGACAGGGGGACAGAGACCCAGTACTTC
CASSMDRGTETQYF
>TRBJ2-5|many|TRBV7-7|TRBD1
TGTGCCAGCAGCCAAACAGGGGGGCAAGAGACCCAGTACTTC
CASSQTGGQETQYF
>TRBJ2-3|NA|TRBV7-3|NA
TGTGCCAGCAGCTTAACGCCAAGAAACACAGATACGCAGTATTTT
CASSLTPRNTDTQYF
>TRBJ2-1|few|TRBV10-2|NA
TGCGCCAGCAGCCCTCGACTACTAGAGGGGGGGAATGAGCAGTTCTTC
CASSPRLLEGGNEQFF
>TRBJ1-5|many|TRBV19|TRBD1
TGTGCCAGTGGCGGACAGGGGGTAAATCAGCCCCAGCATTTT
CASGGQGVNQPQHF
>TRBJ2-7|few|TRBV29-1|TRBD1
TGCAGCGTGGAAGGACAGGGGGCTTACGAGCAGTACTTC
CSVEGQGAYEQYF
>TRBJ2-7|many|TRBV7-6|TRBD1
TGTGCCAGCAGCCGACAGGGGGCCTCCTACGAGCAGTACTTC
CASSRQGASYEQYF
>TRBJ2-7|many|TRBV11-2|NA
TGTGCCAGCAGCGTATCCAGGGTGGAGCAGTACTTC
CASSVSRVEQYF
>TRBJ2-7|many|TRBV28|NA
TGTGCCAGCAGCTCCCAGCGGGCGACCTACGAGCAGTACTTC
CASSSQRATYEQYF
>TRBJ1-2|many|TRBV7-2|TRBD1
TGTGCCAGCAGAAGCCGACAGGGTCAGGGCTACACCTTC
CASRSRQGQGYTF
>TRBJ2-5|many|TRBV2|NA
TGTGCCACCCCGGGGTTGGCGACCCAAGAGACCCAGTACTTC
CATPGLATQETQYF
>TRBJ2-5|many|TRBV11-2|NA
TGTGCCAGCAGTTCTACATCGAGGGCCCAAGAGACCCAGTACTTC
CASSSTSRAQETQYF
>TRBJ1-6|many|TRBV6-6|TRBD1
TGTGCCAGCAGTTCGAGACAGGGGAAGAATTCACCCCTCCACTTT
CASSSRQGKNSPLHF
>TRBJ2-4|many|TRBV7-9|NA
TGTGCCAGCAGCTTAGCAGGCGACCGCCTCAAAAACATTCAGTACTTC
CASSLAGDRLKNIQYF
>TRBJ2-3|many|TRBV7-3|TRBD2
TGTGCCAGCAGCCTACTAGCGGATCCAGATACGCAGTATTTT
CASSLLADPDTQYF
>TRBJ1-2|many|TRBV7-2|NA
TGTGCCAGCAGCTCGATGACAGGCGTCAATGGCTACACCTTC
CASSSMTGVNGYTF
>TRBJ2-1|few|TRBV7-3|TRBD2
TGTGCCAGCAGCTTAATCGGGACTAGCGGGAGAAGGGGGTCCTACAATGAGCAGTTCTTC
CASSLIGTSGRRGSYNEQFF
>TRBJ1-1|many|TRBV7-2|TRBD1
TGTGCCAGCACCTACCGGGGCTTCAGGGGGGACACTGAAGCTTTCTTT
CASTYRGFRGDTEAFF
>TRBJ1-6|many|TRBV6-5|NA
TGTGCCAGCAGTTCCGGGACACATGATTCACCCCTCCACTTT
CASSSGTHDSPLHF
>TRBJ2-2|many|TRBV7-2|TRBD2
TGTGCCAGCAGCTTAGAGGGACTAAACACCGGGGAGCTGTTTTTT
CASSLEGLNTGELFF
>TRBJ2-1|few|TRBV6-2/TRBV6-3|TRBD2
TGTGCCAGCAGCCTCTCCGCGACTAGCGTCTTGGGTGAGCAGTTCTTC
CASSLSATSVLGEQFF
>TRBJ2-2|NA|TRBV5-6|TRBD1
TGTGCCAGCAGCCAGCGGACAGGGTGGAACACCGGGGAGCTGTTTTTT
CASSQRTGWNTGELFF
>TRBJ2-3|NA|TRBV20-1|NA
TGCAGTGCGCAAAATGCTGGGGACACAGATACGCAGTATTTT
CSAQNAGDTDTQYF
>TRBJ2-2|NA|TRBV11-3|TRBD1
TGTGCCAGCAGCTTCACCGGGACAGGGGACACCGGGGAGCTGTTTTTT
CASSFTGTGDTGELFF
>TRBJ2-2|few|TRBV5-4|NA
TGTGCCAGCAGCTTGGCCTTGGACACCGGGGAGCTGTTTTTT
CASSLALDTGELFF
>TRBJ2-1|few|TRBV4-3|NA
TGCGCCAGCAGCCAAGAGGAAGGACAGAGTTACAATGAGCAGTTCTTC
CASSQEEGQSYNEQFF
>TRBJ2-2|many|TRBV7-2|NA
TGTGCCAGCAGCCCGGGAACAGGGCGGACCGGGGAGCTGTTTTTT
CASSPGTGRTGELFF
>TRBJ1-1|NA|TRBV12-3/TRBV12-4|NA
TGTGCCAGCAGGACCGGACAGAGGGGAGACACTGAAGCTTTCTTT
CASRTGQRGDTEAFF
>TRBJ2-1|NA|TRBV20-1|TRBD2
TGCAGTGCTAGAGATTGGCATAGCGGGAGCTCCTACAATGAGCAGTTCTTC
CSARDWHSGSSYNEQFF
>TRBJ2-3|many|TRBV7-2|NA
TGTGCCAGCAATCCGGGGGGCCGAGCCACAGATACGCAGTATTTT
CASNPGGRATDTQYF
>TRBJ1-1|few|TRBV19|NA
TGTGCCAGTAGTATGTATCTCAGGAACACTGAAGCTTTCTTT
CASSMYLRNTEAFF
>TRBJ2-7|many|TRBV28|NA
TGTGCCAGCAGCTTAGACTACGAGCAGTACTTC
CASSLDYEQYF
>TRBJ2-5|many|TRBV7-2|NA
TGTGCCAGCAGCTTACAGGGGCAGGAGACCCAGTACTTC
CASSLQGQETQYF
>TRBJ1-2|NA|TRBV7-4|TRBD1
TGTGCCAGCAGCTTACGAAGGGGGCAAGATGGCTACACCTTC
CASSLRRGQDGYTF
>TRBJ2-2|many|TRBV15|NA
TGTGCCACCAGCAGAGTAACCGGGACGAACACCGGGGAGCTGTTTTTT
CATSRVTGTNTGELFF
>TRBJ2-1|many|TRBV19|NA
TGTGCCAGTAGTGCCGGGTCCTTCCTCTACAATGAGCAGTTCTTC
CASSAGSFLYNEQFF
>TRBJ2-5|many|TRBV7-2|NA
TGTGCCAGCAGCTTACCCGCGGTGGAGACCCAGTACTTC
CASSLPAVETQYF
>TRBJ2-1|many|TRBV28|NA
TGTGCCAGCAGTTACGGCTTACTAGGAAACAATGAGCAGTTCTTC
CASSYGLLGNNEQFF
>TRBJ2-2|many|TRBV7-2|NA
TGTGCCAGCAGCTCGTGGAGTGGCGCGAACACCGGGGAGCTGTTTTTT
CASSSWSGANTGELFF
>TRBJ2-3|few|TRBV5-1|TRBD2
TGCGCCAGCAGCTCCCAGCGGGGGGGGCCCGCAGATACGCAGTATTTT
CASSSQRGGPADTQYF
>TRBJ2-5|many|TRBV7-2|TRBD2
TGTGCCAGCAGCTCGCGAATGGTGGGAGGGCCCGAGACCCAGTACTTC
CASSSRMVGGPETQYF
>TRBJ2-7|many|TRBV7-2|NA
TGTGCCAGCAGCTTAGCGCCGGGGACTTCCTCCTACGAGCAGTACTTC
CASSLAPGTSSYEQYF
>TRBJ2-7|once|TRBV12-3/TRBV12-4|NA
TGTGCCAGCAGTCCGACTCTACCCGGGTACGAGCAGTACTTC
CASSPTLPGYEQYF